The next 2 T cell receptor beta chains were all read from a single sample in a study of shared clonotypes between healthy human individuals. Profiled with immunoSEQ multiplex PCR; TCRdb holds only in-frame clones, not every one. The top ten hold 0.3% to 0.4% of the sample, which has 2 million to 2.5 million clones, about 92% seen once. Sequencing was done on a sample of naive CD4+ T cells from PBMCs. Subset defined: CD45RA+ positively selected. The source of these receptors is a man aged 18 to 30 in good health. Some clones in this sample may be carry-over from other donors' samples.

The gene calls are TRBV6-7 and TRBJ2-7; D gene ambiguous. TRBV6-7 is marked as an open reading frame, function uncertain. The CDR3 is made up of 14 amino acids. Trimming shortened V by 6 bases and J by 3 bases, and 15 bases separated the two germline ends. The CDR3 reads CASRTRSVSYEQYF. In DNA form, the CDR3 reads TGTGCCAGCAGGACCCGTTCGGTGAGCTACGAGCAGTACTTC.

This rearrangement joins TRBV6-6 to TRBJ2-7, with D tentatively TRBD1 or TRBD2 (5 bases each). In germline, CDR1 is MNHNY, CDR2 SVGAGI (reference sequence). Trimming took off 0 bases at V and 6 bases at J, with 12 bases between the two ends. The CDR3 has 14 amino acids. The CDR3 protein is CASSYSTGGGEQYF. For the CDR3, the DNA is TGTGCCAGCAGTTACTCTACGGGTGGGGGCGAGCAGTACTTC.